This passage covers 18 T cell receptor beta chains from one sample sequenced in a study of Graves' ophthalmopathy and Graves' hyperthyroidism. From RNA, the CDR3 regions of TCR beta chains were amplified and sequenced. HTBI primers served in a first-round RT-PCR, which a second-round multiplex PCR followed. MiXCR, applied by TCRdb to the multiplex PCR reads, yields one record per CDR3 protein. The sample contains 200,000 to 250,000 distinct CDR3 sequences, roughly 29% of which appear only once. The specimen was peripheral blood. The source is a middle-aged man with Graves' ophthalmopathy.

This clonotype was seen repeatedly, ten times or more. This chain joins TRBV11-2 and TRBJ2-7; D might be TRBD2 (5 bases). CDR1 is SGHAT and CDR2 is FQNNGV in the germline V gene. Trimming took 5 bases from V and 2 from J, leaving 16 bases between them. CDR3 length equals 15 residues. CDR3 in amino acids: CASSPGEVGPYEQYF. CDR3 DNA: TGTGCCAGCAGCCCCGGGGAAGTAGGTCCCTACGAGCAGTACTTC.

This clonotype has ten or more counts. V and J are TRBV6-1 and TRBJ2-7; D may match TRBD1 or TRBD2 (5 bases each). Deletions cut 8 bases from V and 0 bases from J, with 8 bases between. Germline CDR1 is MNHNS and CDR2 is SASEGT. The CDR3 runs to 12 residues. The CDR3 protein is CASRGNSYEQYF. The CDR3 nucleotides are TGTGCCAGCCGGGGCAACTCCTACGAGCAGTACTTC.

At least ten counts were recorded for this clonotype. The chain combines TRBV28 with TRBJ2-7; D call uncertain. Germline CDR1 is MDHEN and CDR2 is SYDVKM. The ends were cut back, 3 bases at V and 0 bases at J, with 3 bases in the middle. The CDR3 has 12 residues. The CDR3 sequence: CASSLFSYEQYF. The CDR3 DNA is TGTGCCAGCAGTTTGTTCTCCTACGAGCAGTACTTC.

This clonotype has more than one count but fewer than ten. One junction end does not reproduce the germline sequence, and a read error may be involved. The V and J genes are TRBV6-5 and TRBJ2-2, with 10 bases aligning to TRBD1. The CDR3 extends over 16 amino acids. The germline gives CDR1 MNHEY, CDR2 SVGAGI. This CDR3 is CASGYETGGDTGELFF. The CDR3 DNA follows: TGTGCCAGCGGTTACGAGACAGGGGGCGACACCGGGGAGCTGTTTTTT.

This clonotype came up many times. The V gene is TRBV6-2 or TRBV6-3, the J gene TRBJ2-2, with 9 bases fitting TRBD1. Germline V gene data show CDR1 as MNHEY and CDR2 as SVGEGT. The CDR3 totals 17 residues. V dropped 10 bases and J dropped 4; count of bases not matched to a gene: 16. The CDR3 loop is CATWTGAPLRGTGELFF. CDR3 in DNA: TGTGCCACCTGGACAGGGGCGCCACTAAGGGGCACCGGGGAGCTGTTTTTT.

J is TRBJ2-7 and V is TRBV6-1; 9 bases are a match to TRBD2. The CDR3 has 13 residues. Germline V gene lookup returns CDR1 MNHNS and CDR2 SASEGT. V shed 9 bases and J 4 bases; nucleotides not matched to a gene: 7. CDR3 residues: CASVAGAGYEQYF. In DNA form, the CDR3 reads TGTGCCAGTGTAGCGGGAGCGGGGTACGAGCAGTACTTC.

In its sample, this clonotype was seen many times. The rearrangement joins TRBV19 to TRBJ2-7; D gene ambiguous. The ends were cut back, 8 bases at V and 0 bases at J, with 11 bases in the middle. Germline CDR1 is LNHDA and CDR2 is SQIVND (reference sequence). CDR3 length: 13 residues. CDR3 in amino acids: CASEGPFSYEQYF. The CDR3 region has the DNA TGTGCCAGTGAAGGACCCTTCTCCTACGAGCAGTACTTC.

This clonotype was counted a single time. This chain links TRBV14 with TRBJ2-5; D unclear. This CDR3 region has 15 residues. CDR1 SGHDN and CDR2 FVKESK come from the germline V gene. V lost 3 bases to trimming and J lost 4 bases, with 15 bases between them. The CDR3 region has the DNA TGTGCCAGCAGCCATCGTGCTTTAGGTCGAGAGACCCAGTACTTC. This sequence encodes CASSHRALGRETQYF.

This clonotype was counted at least ten times. The genes are TRBV12-5 and TRBJ1-5, with D hard to call. The V end lost 3 bases, the J end lost 6 bases, and 12 bases lay between the germline ends. This CDR3 spans 14 amino acids. The germline CDR1 and CDR2 sequences are LGHNT and FRNRAP. As DNA, the CDR3 is TGTGCTAGTGGTTTCCTCGGGGTCGTTCAGCCCCAGCATTTT. It yields the protein CASGFLGVVQPQHF.

V usage is TRBV12-3 or TRBV12-4 and J usage is TRBJ2-2, with D possibly matching TRBD1 (5 bases). Between the trimmed V and J ends, which lost 6 bases and 5 bases, there was a span of 7 bases. The CDR3 length is 12 residues. The CDR3 sequence is CASRGETGELFF. CDR3 in DNA: TGTGCCAGCAGAGGGGAAACCGGGGAGCTGTTTTTT.

This clonotype was seen ten or more times. The chain is built from TRBV6-1 and TRBJ2-7; D unclear. Per germline, CDR1 MNHNS and CDR2 SASEGT. This CDR3 comprises 13 residues. V shed 6 bases and J shed 7 bases, with 16 bases lying between them. The CDR3 region is CASSLLPSQEQYF. The CDR3 coding sequence is TGTGCCAGCAGCCTCCTTCCGTCCCAGGAGCAGTACTTC.

The chain recombines TRBV12-3 or TRBV12-4 with TRBJ2-2; 8 nucleotides match TRBD2. This CDR3 contains 16 residues. Trimming removed 6 bases from V and 7 bases from J; junction bases left unmatched: 13. CDR3 loop: CASSEEYGRAGGELFF. As DNA, the CDR3 is TGTGCCAGCAGCGAGGAGTACGGGAGGGCCGGCGGGGAGCTGTTTTTT.

V and J are TRBV7-8 and TRBJ2-7; 8 bases match TRBD2. The CDR3 consists of 13 residues. J gave up 13 bases and V 5 bases, and 13 bases lay outside the gene matches. Germline V gene lookup returns CDR1 SGHVS and CDR2 FQNEAQ. The CDR3, as DNA: TGTGCCAGCAGCCCCGACGACGGCGGGAGGCGATACTTC. It encodes CASSPDDGGRRYF.

The V call is TRBV11-1, the J call TRBJ2-2; D gene uncertain. CDR1 SGHAT and CDR2 FQDESV come from the germline V gene (reference sequence). The V and J ends lost 4 bases and 7 bases respectively, with 16 bases between them. The CDR3 sequence is 15 residues long. The CDR3 DNA sequence: TGTGCCAGCAGCTCTGCCCCGCCGGGCGTCGGGGAGCTGTTTTTT. This sequence encodes CASSSAPPGVGELFF. Full variable domain (outside the CDR3, taken from reference TRBV11-1 and TRBJ2-2): EAEVAQSPRYKITEKSQAVAFWCDPISGHATLYWYRQILGQGPELLVQFQDESVVDDSQLPKDRFSAERLKGVDSTLKIQPAELGDSAMYLCASSSAPPGVGELFFGEGSRLTVL.

This clonotype was detected many times. The genes are TRBV7-2 and TRBJ2-7; D gene uncertain. The CDR3 covers 11 residues. Trimming stripped 5 bases from V and 6 bases from J, with 8 bases between. The germline V gene encodes CDR1 SGHTA and CDR2 FQGNSA. The DNA for the CDR3 is TGTGCCAGCAGCCAGCTGGGCGAGCAGTACTTC. This encodes CASSQLGEQYF.

This clonotype was seen repeatedly, ten times or more. The chain joins TRBV28 to TRBJ1-5; D may be TRBD1 (5 bases). This CDR3 has 15 residues. The germline V and J ends were trimmed by 2 bases and 1 base, with 9 bases remaining between them. Germline CDR1 reads MDHEN; CDR2 reads SYDVKM. CDR3 bases: TGTGCCAGCAGTTTAAGGGGTGGCAGCAATCAGCCCCAGCATTTT. Encoded protein: CASSLRGGSNQPQHF.

In this sample, this clonotype turned up many times. The chain combines TRBV6-1 with TRBJ2-2; 7 bases align to TRBD1. This CDR3 has 14 amino acids. V was clipped by 6 bases and J by 2 bases; unmatched bases: 3. Germline values: CDR1 MNHNS, CDR2 SASEGT. In nucleotides, the CDR3 is TGTGCCAGCAGAACAGGGGATAACACCGGGGAGCTGTTTTTT. It is translated as CASRTGDNTGELFF.

Many counts were recorded for this clonotype. This rearrangement joins TRBV4-3 to TRBJ2-7; D uncertain. Germline loops: CDR1 LGHNA, CDR2 YSLEER. With 3 bases removed from V and 5 bases from J, the gap between germline ends came to 14 bases. There are 14 residues in the CDR3. The CDR3 nucleotides are TGCGCCAGCAGCCATCTTCCCGTTGGGCACGAGCAGTACTTC. Translating it yields CASSHLPVGHEQYF.